This T cell receptor (beta chain) was identified during a study of cytomegalovirus exposure and HLA in healthy donors. J lost 8 bases, V lost 7 bases, and 7 bases had no gene match. CDR1 is MDHEN and CDR2 is SYDVKM in the germline V gene. The CDR3 runs 12 residues. Regarding this clone: Its antigen is as yet unknown.

Findings and limits, study-wide: Serostatus for CMV was the only available immune exposure information. A later analysis linked 16,951 TCR beta sequences to HLA alleles at 0.05 false discovery rate.

PCR primers comprised 60 Vbeta and 13 Jbeta primers. The data were produced by immunoSEQ multiplex PCR, yet TCRdb's version contains in-frame clones alone and is incomplete. The sample comprises some 84,000 clones, 55% to 65% of which are singletons, and 14% to 15% rests with the top ten. Sequenced material: PBMCs. This TCR derives from a woman between 40 and 50 years old in good health and CMV-seropositive. The chain uses TRBV28 and TRBJ1-1; 7 bases are a match to TRBD1. The CDR3 coding sequence is TGTGCCAGCACCATATCGGACAGGGAAGCTTTCTTT. As protein: CASTISDREAFF.